A single sample gave rise to the 2 T cell receptor beta chains below, sequenced in a study of T cell responses to AZD1222 COVID-19 vaccine. Measured with immunoSEQ multiplex PCR; TCRdb has only the in-frame clones, and not every one. This table lists more than 110,000 clones. Sequenced input: peripheral blood. These receptors were collected from an adult in good health.

This chain connects TRBV18 to TRBJ1-5; 10 bases fit TRBD1. The germline CDR1 and CDR2 sequences are KGHSH and LQKENI. CDR3 length: 15 residues. The V and J ends lost 4 bases and 4 bases, in that order; junction bases with no gene match: 4. The CDR3 reads CASSRSGQGNQPQHF. CDR3 DNA: TGTGCCAGCTCACGGTCGGGACAGGGGAATCAGCCCCAGCATTTT. The full variable domain, its missing parts supplied by reference TRBV18 and TRBJ1-5, is NAGVMQNPRHLVRRRGQEARLRCSPMKGHSHVYWYRQLPEEGLKFMVYLQKENIIDESGMPKERFSAEFPKEGPSILRIQQVVRGDSAAYFCASSRSGQGNQPQHFGDGTRLSIL.

V usage is TRBV4-1 and J usage is TRBJ1-2, with D perhaps TRBD1 (6 bases). Germline CDR1 MGHRA, CDR2 YSYEKL. The CDR3 sequence is 15 residues long. Trimming removed 0 bases at V and 0 bases at J, with 8 bases between. The CDR3 here is CASSQEGATNYGYTF. The CDR3 DNA sequence: TGCGCCAGCAGCCAAGAGGGGGCTACTAACTATGGCTACACCTTC.